The present T cell receptor beta chain was sequenced within a study of breast tumors, draining lymph nodes, adjacent tissues. Breast cancer patients provided tissue from their axillary draining lymph nodes. The CDR3 has 14 amino acids. V gave up 1 base and J gave up 1 base, with 7 bases separating them. Germline V lookup: CDR1 LNHDA, CDR2 SQIVND (reference sequence). From the multiplex PCR reads, TCRdb called clonotypes with MiXCR, one entry per CDR3 protein. The sample includes approximately 210,000 distinct CDR3 sequences, roughly 32% of them seen just once. This clonotype occurred many times. This clonotype was sampled from a female donor with breast cancer. Some clones in this sample may be carry-over from other donors' samples. Sequencing was done on a sample of axillary lymph node tissue. This rearrangement joins TRBV19 to TRBJ2-5; no definite D call. The CDR3 protein is CASSIGGLQETQYF. In DNA, the CDR3 is TGTGCCAGTAGTATAGGAGGTCTCCAAGAGACCCAGTACTTC.